This TCR beta chain was found in a study of T cells after yellow fever vaccination. Each CDR3 protein gets one entry after TCRdb re-called the 5' RACE reads with MiXCR. The sample has 300,000 to 350,000 distinct CDR3 sequences, 3.5% to 4.5% seen once; the top ten hold roughly a fifth. The CDR3 has 14 amino acids. Germline CDR1 SGHTA, CDR2 FQGNSA. Trimming removed 5 bases from V and 5 bases from J, with 10 bases in between. The gene calls are TRBV7-2 and TRBJ2-6; D gene unclear. This TCR derives from a man aged 18 to 29 who received the YFV17D yellow fever vaccine. Specimen: PBMCs, collected 15 days after the yellow fever booster vaccination. The chain's CDR3 is CASSRQERANVLTF. CDR3 DNA sequence: TGTGCCAGCAGCCGTCAGGAGCGGGCCAACGTCCTGACTTTC.